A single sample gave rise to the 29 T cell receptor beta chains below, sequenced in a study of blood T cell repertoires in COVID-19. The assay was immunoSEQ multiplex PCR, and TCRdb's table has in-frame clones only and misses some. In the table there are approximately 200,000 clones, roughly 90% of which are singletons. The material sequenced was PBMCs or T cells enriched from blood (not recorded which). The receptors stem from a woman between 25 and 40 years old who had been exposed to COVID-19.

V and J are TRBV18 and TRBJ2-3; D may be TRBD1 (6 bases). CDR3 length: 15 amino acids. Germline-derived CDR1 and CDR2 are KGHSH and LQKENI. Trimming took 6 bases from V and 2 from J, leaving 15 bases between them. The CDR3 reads CASSRSGQHTDTQYF. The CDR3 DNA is TGTGCCAGCTCTCGCAGTGGACAGCACACAGATACGCAGTATTTT.

DNA for the CDR3: TGTGCCAGCAGCTTAAATCTTTTGCGGGACAGGGTCGCCGAGCAGTACTTC. Translating it yields CASSLNLLRDRVAEQYF. This rearrangement joins TRBV11-2 to TRBJ2-7, with 9 bases lining up with TRBD1. This CDR3 spans 17 amino acids. After removal of 2 bases from V and 6 bases from J, the junction contained 14 bases not matched to a gene. Germline CDR1 reads SGHAT; CDR2 reads FQNNGV. The whole variable domain, remainder taken from reference TRBV11-2 and TRBJ2-7, is EAGVAQSPRYKIIEKRQSVAFWCNPISGHATLYWYQQILGQGPKLLIQFQNNGVVDDSQLPKDRFSAERLKGVDSTLKIQPAKLEDSAVYLCASSLNLLRDRVAEQYFGPGTRLTVT.

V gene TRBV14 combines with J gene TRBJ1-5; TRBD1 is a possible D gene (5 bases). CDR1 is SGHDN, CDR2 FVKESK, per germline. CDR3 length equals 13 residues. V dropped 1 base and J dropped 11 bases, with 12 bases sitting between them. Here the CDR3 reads CASSQGQLGAQHF. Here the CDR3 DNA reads TGTGCCAGCAGCCAAGGACAGTTAGGGGCCCAGCATTTT.

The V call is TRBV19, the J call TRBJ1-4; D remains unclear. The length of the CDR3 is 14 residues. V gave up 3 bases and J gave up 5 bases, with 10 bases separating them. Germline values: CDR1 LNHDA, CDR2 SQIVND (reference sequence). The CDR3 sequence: CASSIGQVNEKLFF. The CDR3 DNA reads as TGTGCCAGTAGTATTGGCCAGGTAAATGAAAAACTGTTTTTT. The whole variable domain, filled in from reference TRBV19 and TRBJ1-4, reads DGGITQSPKYLFRKEGQNVTLSCEQNLNHDAMYWYRQDPGQGLRLIYYSQIVNDFQKGDIAEGYSVSREKKESFPLTVTSAQKNPTAFYLCASSIGQVNEKLFFGSGTQLSVL.

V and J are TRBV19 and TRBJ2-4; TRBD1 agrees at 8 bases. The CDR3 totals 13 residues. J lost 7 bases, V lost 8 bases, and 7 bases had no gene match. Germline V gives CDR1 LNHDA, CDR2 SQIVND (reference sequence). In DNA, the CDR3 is TGTGCCAGTGGTGACAGGGGAGTGAACATTCAGTACTTC. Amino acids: CASGDRGVNIQYF.

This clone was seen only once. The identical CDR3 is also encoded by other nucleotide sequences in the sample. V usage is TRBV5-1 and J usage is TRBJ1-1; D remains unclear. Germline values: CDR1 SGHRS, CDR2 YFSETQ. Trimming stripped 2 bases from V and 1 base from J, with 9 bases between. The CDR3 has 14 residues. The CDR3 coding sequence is TGCGCCAGCAGCTTAGGAGCCGCGAACACTGAAGCTTTCTTT. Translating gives CASSLGAANTEAFF.

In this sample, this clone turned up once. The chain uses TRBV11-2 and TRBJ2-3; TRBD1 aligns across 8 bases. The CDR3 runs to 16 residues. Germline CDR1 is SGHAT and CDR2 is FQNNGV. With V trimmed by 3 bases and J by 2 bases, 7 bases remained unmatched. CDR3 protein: CASSLGTGSNTDTQYF. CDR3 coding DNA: TGTGCCAGCAGCTTGGGGACAGGAAGCAACACAGATACGCAGTATTTT.

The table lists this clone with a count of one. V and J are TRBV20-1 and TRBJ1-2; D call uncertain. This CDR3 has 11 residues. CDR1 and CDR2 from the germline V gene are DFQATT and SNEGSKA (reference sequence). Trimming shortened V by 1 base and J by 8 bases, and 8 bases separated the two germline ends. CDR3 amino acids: CSARVREGYTF. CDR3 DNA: TGCAGTGCTAGAGTTCGCGAGGGCTACACCTTC.

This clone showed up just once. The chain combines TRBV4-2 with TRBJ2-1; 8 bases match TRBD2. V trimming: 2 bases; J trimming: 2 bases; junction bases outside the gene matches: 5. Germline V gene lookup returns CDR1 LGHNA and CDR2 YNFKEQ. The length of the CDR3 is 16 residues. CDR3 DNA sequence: TGTGCCAGCAGCCAAACGGGGGGGGCGGCCTACAATGAGCAGTTCTTC. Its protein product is CASSQTGGAAYNEQFF.

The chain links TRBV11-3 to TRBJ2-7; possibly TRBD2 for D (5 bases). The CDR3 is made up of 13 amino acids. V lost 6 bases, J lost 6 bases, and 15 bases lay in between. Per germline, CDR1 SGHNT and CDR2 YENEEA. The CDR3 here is CASRSGSLGEQYF. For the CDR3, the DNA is TGTGCCAGCAGGTCGGGATCGCTGGGCGAGCAGTACTTC.

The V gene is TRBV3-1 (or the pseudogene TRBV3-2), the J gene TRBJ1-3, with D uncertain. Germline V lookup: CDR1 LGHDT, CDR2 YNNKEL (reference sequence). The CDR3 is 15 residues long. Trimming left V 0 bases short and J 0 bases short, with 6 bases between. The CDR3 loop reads CASSQDTSSGNTIYF. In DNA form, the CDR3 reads TGTGCCAGCAGCCAAGACACGAGCTCTGGAAACACCATATATTTT.

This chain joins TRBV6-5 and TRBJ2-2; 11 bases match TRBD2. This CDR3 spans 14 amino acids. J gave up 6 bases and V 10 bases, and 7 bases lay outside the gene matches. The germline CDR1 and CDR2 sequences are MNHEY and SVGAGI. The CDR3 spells CATRVAGGPGELFF. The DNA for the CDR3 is TGTGCCACCAGAGTAGCGGGGGGGCCCGGGGAGCTGTTTTTT.

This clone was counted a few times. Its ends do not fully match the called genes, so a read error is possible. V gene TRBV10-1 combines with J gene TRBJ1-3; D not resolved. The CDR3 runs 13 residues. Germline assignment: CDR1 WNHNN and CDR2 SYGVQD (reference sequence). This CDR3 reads CASGDGDGNTIYF. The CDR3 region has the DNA TGCGCCAGCGGTGACGGAGATGGAAACACCATATATTTT.

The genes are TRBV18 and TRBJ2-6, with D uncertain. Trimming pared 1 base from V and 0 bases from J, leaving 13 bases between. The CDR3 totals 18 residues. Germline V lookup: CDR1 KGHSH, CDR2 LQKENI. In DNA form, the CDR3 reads TGTGCCAGCTCACCACAGATGGCAGATCGCTCTGGGGCCAACGTCCTGACTTTC. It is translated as CASSPQMADRSGANVLTF.

The DNA of the CDR3 is TGTGCCAGCAACCGGGACTCAGGACTAGCGGTGAACGGGGAGCTGTTTTTT. Protein sequence: CASNRDSGLAVNGELFF. V is TRBV19 and J is TRBJ2-2, with 10 bases that match TRBD2. The CDR3 is 17 residues long. The V segment lost 9 bases and the J segment 7 bases; nucleotides outside the gene matches: 17. Germline values: CDR1 LNHDA, CDR2 SQIVND (reference sequence).

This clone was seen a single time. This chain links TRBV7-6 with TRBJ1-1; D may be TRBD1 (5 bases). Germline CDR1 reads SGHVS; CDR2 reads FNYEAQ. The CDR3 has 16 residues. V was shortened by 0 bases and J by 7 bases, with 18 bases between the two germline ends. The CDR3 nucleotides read TGTGCCAGCAGCTTAGCGCCCCCCGCCGACAGACTTGAAGCTTTCTTT. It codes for CASSLAPPADRLEAFF.

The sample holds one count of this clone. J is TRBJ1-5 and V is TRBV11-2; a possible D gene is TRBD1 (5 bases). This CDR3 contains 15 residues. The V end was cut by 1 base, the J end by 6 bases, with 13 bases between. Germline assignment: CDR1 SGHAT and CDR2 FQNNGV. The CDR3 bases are TGTGCCAGCAGCTTAGTGTCAGGGCAGAGTCAGCCCCAGCATTTT. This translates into CASSLVSGQSQPQHF.

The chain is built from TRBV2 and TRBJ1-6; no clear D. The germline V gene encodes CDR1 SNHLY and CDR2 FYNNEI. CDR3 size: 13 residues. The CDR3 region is CASEEVGNSPLHF. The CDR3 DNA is TGTGCTTCCGAGGAGGTCGGTAATTCACCCCTCCACTTT.

DNA for the CDR3: TGTGCCTGGATTGTCTCGAGGGGGCGGGCTGAAGCTTTCTTT. Protein product: CAWIVSRGRAEAFF. The chain has TRBV30 and TRBJ1-1; 7 bases match TRBD1. Germline V gene data show CDR1 as GTSNPN and CDR2 as SVGIG (reference sequence). This CDR3 spans 14 amino acids. The V gene end was trimmed by 4 bases and the J gene end by 6 bases; junction bases not matched to a gene: 11.

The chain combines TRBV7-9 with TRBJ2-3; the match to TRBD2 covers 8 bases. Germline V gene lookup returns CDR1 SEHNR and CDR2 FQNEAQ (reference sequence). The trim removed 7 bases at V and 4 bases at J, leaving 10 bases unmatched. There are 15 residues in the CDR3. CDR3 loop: CASNPRLGLADTQYF. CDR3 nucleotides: TGTGCCAGCAATCCCCGCTTGGGACTAGCAGATACGCAGTATTTT.

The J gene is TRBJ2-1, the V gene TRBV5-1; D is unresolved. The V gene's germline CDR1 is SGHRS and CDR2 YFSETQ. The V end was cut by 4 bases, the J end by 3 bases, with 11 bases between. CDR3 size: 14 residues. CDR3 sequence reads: CASSVQNVYNEQFF. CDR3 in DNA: TGCGCCAGCAGCGTACAGAACGTCTACAATGAGCAGTTCTTC.

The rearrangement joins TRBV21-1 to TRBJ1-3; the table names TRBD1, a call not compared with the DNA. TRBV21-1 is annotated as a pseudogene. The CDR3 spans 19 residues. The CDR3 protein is CASSGLKTGGPSSGNTIYF. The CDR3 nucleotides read TGTGCCAGCAGCGGCCTCAAAACAGGGGGCCCAAGCTCTGGAAACACCATATATTTT.

The CDR3 loop reads CSVGTSGFSEQYF. CDR3 DNA sequence: TGCAGCGTTGGGACTAGCGGGTTTTCCGAGCAGTACTTC. This chain joins TRBV29-1 and TRBJ2-7; TRBD2 agrees at 11 bases. V lost 4 bases, J lost 6 bases, and 5 bases stayed unmatched. The CDR3 totals 13 residues. The V gene's germline CDR1 is SQVTM and CDR2 ANQGSEA.

CDR3 sequence reads: CASSLSGEGKLFF. The CDR3, as DNA: TGTGCCAGCAGCTTGTCTGGTGAGGGAAAACTGTTTTTT. The chain recombines TRBV5-6 with TRBJ1-4; D is uncertain. The CDR3 sequence is 13 residues long. V was pared by 1 base and J by 10 bases, with 11 bases between. CDR1 is SGHDT and CDR2 is YYEEEE in the germline V gene. The variable domain in full, completed from reference TRBV5-6 and TRBJ1-4, reads DAGVTQSPTHLIKTRGQQVTLRCSPKSGHDTVSWYQQALGQGPQFIFQYYEEEERQRGNFPDRFSGHQFPNYSSELNVNALLLGDSALYLCASSLSGEGKLFFGSGTQLSVL.

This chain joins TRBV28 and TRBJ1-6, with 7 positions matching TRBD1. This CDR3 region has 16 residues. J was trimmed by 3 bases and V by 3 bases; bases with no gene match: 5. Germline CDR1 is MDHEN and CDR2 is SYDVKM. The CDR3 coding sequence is TGTGCCAGCAGTTTCTCAACAGGGGTCTATAATTCACCCCTCCACTTT. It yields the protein CASSFSTGVYNSPLHF.

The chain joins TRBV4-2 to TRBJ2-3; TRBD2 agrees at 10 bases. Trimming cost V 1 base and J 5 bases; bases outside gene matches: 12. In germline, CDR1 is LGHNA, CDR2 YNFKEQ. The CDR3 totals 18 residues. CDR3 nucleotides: TGTGCCAGCAGCCAAGGGCTAGCGGGGGCTCTTAAGGGAGATACGCAGTATTTT. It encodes CASSQGLAGALKGDTQYF.

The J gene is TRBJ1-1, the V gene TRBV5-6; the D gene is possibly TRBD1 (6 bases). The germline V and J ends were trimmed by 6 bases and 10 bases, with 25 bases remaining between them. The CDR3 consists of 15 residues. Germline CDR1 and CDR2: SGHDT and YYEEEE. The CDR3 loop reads CASTTGLVGGIGAFF. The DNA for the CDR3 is TGTGCCAGCACCACGGGGTTAGTTGGGGGCATAGGAGCTTTCTTT.

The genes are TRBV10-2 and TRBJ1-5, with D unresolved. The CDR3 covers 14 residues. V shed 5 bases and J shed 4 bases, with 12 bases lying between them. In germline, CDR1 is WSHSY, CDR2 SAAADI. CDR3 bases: TGCGCCAGCAGTCCCGGGAACCTTAATCAGCCCCAGCATTTT. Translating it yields CASSPGNLNQPQHF.

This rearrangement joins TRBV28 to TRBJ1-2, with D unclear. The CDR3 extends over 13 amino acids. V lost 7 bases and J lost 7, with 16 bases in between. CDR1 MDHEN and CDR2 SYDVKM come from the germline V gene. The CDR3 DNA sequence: TGTGCCAGCAACCCAGTTGTGGCTGGTGGCTACACCTTC. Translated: CASNPVVAGGYTF.